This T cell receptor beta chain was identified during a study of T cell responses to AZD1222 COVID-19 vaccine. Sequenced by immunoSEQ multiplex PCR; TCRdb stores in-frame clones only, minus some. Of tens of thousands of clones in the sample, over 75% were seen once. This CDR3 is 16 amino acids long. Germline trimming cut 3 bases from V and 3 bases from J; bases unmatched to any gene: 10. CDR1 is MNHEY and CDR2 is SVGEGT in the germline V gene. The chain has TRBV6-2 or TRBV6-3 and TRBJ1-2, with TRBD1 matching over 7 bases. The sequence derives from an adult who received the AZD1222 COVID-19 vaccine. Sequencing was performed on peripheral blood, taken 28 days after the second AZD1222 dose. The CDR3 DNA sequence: TGTGCCAGCAGTTATCCCAGGGGGACGGAGGACTATGGCTACACCTTC. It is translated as CASSYPRGTEDYGYTF.